The next 17 T cell receptor beta chains were all read from a single sample in a study of blood T cell repertoires in COVID-19. Only in-frame clones appear in the TCRdb table, and some are missing; sequencing was by immunoSEQ multiplex PCR. The sample holds 140,000 or so clones, roughly 80% seen once. Sequences were obtained from PBMCs or T cells enriched from blood (not recorded which). These TCRs come from a woman aged 18 to 35 who had been exposed to COVID-19.

J is TRBJ2-2 and V is TRBV3-1 (or the pseudogene TRBV3-2), with 8 bases fitting TRBD1. The CDR3 length is 13 residues. Germline V gene lookup returns CDR1 LGHDT and CDR2 YNNKEL (reference sequence). Trimming cost V 4 bases and J 6 bases; bases outside gene matches: 1. The CDR3 protein is CASSPQGAGELFF. The CDR3 nucleotides read TGTGCCAGCAGCCCACAGGGGGCCGGGGAGCTGTTTTTT.

The chain couples TRBV10-3 to TRBJ2-5; no firm D call. In germline, CDR1 is ENHRY, CDR2 SYGVKD. The CDR3 is 13 amino acids. V lost 6 bases to trimming and J lost 3 bases, with 11 bases between them. The CDR3 DNA reads as TGTGCCATCAGCCGCAGAGGCGAAGAGACCCAGTACTTC. This translates into CAISRRGEETQYF.

This clone has a single count. The chain links TRBV19 to TRBJ2-7, with 9 bases fitting TRBD2. The CDR3 length is 14 residues. Per germline, CDR1 LNHDA and CDR2 SQIVND (reference sequence). Trimming cost V 4 bases and J 2 bases; bases outside gene matches: 3. CDR3 sequence: CASSSGREPYEQYF. CDR3 bases: TGTGCCAGTAGTAGCGGGAGGGAACCCTACGAGCAGTACTTC.

The genes are TRBV13 and TRBJ2-3; 12 bases match TRBD2. The trim removed 4 bases at V and 5 bases at J, leaving 7 bases unmatched. CDR3 length equals 16 residues. The germline V gene encodes CDR1 PRHDT and CDR2 FYEKMQ (reference sequence). The CDR3 here is CASSSKLAGGGDTQYF. CDR3 coding DNA: TGTGCCAGCAGCTCGAAACTAGCGGGAGGAGGAGATACGCAGTATTTT.

V usage is TRBV12-3 or TRBV12-4 and J usage is TRBJ1-2; the D gene is possibly TRBD1 (6 bases). Trimming removed 3 bases from V and 4 bases from J, with 9 bases in between. The CDR3 is 13 amino acids. The CDR3 loop reads CASSFQGIYGYTF. The CDR3, as DNA: TGTGCCAGCAGTTTTCAGGGGATCTATGGCTACACCTTC.

V is TRBV7-9 and J is TRBJ1-1; 8 nucleotides match TRBD1. The CDR3 is 16 amino acids. V trimming: 5 bases; J trimming: 4 bases; junction bases outside the gene matches: 12. Germline CDR1 reads SEHNR; CDR2 reads FQNEAQ (reference sequence). CDR3 amino acids: CASSIGQGRRSTEAFF. The CDR3 DNA follows: TGTGCCAGCAGCATCGGACAGGGAAGGCGAAGCACTGAAGCTTTCTTT.

The chain links TRBV30 to TRBJ2-5, with 7 bases that match TRBD1. CDR3 length equals 13 residues. The trim removed 2 bases at V and 2 bases at J, leaving 2 bases unmatched. Germline loops: CDR1 GTSNPN, CDR2 SVGIG (reference sequence). CDR3 nucleotides: TGTGCCTGGAGTCGGACAGGTCAAGAGACCCAGTACTTC. Translating it yields CAWSRTGQETQYF.

This chain links TRBV5-8 with TRBJ2-1, with TRBD2 as a possible D gene (5 bases). The CDR3 runs 15 residues. Looked up from germline, CDR1 is SGHTS and CDR2 is YDEGEE. V was clipped by 0 bases and J by 6 bases, with 13 bases between them. The CDR3 DNA reads as TGTGCCAGCAGCTTGGTTAACGGGGAGTCCAATGAGCAGTTCTTC. Translation gives CASSLVNGESNEQFF.

The chain couples TRBV5-1 to TRBJ2-5, with no clear D. This CDR3 has 14 amino acids. Germline assignment: CDR1 SGHRS and CDR2 YFSETQ. The V end was cut by 0 bases, the J end by 1 base, with 7 bases between. The CDR3 sequence: CASSLEFGQETQYF. For the CDR3, the DNA is TGCGCCAGCAGCTTGGAGTTCGGCCAAGAGACCCAGTACTTC.

The chain carries TRBV28 and TRBJ1-2; 7 bases map to TRBD1. Germline CDR1 and CDR2: MDHEN and SYDVKM. The CDR3 has 15 residues. The ends lost 7 bases at V and 5 bases at J; junction bases unmatched: 13. Written as DNA, the CDR3 is TGTGCCAGCAACAAACCGGGACAGACGAGGTATGGCTACACCTTC. Its protein is CASNKPGQTRYGYTF.

J is TRBJ2-7 and V is TRBV15; 12 bases line up with TRBD1. The CDR3 is made up of 15 amino acids. Germline V gives CDR1 LNHNV, CDR2 YYDKDF (reference sequence). After removal of 3 bases from V and 6 bases from J, the junction contained 6 bases not matched to a gene. Here the CDR3 DNA reads TGTGCCACCAGCAGCCGGGACAGGGGGCAAGGCGAGCAGTACTTC. Translation: CATSSRDRGQGEQYF.

The chain has TRBV7-8 and TRBJ1-2; possible D gene TRBD1, 5 bases. CDR3 length: 16 residues. Germline values: CDR1 SGHVS, CDR2 FQNEAQ. With 4 bases removed from V and 13 bases from J, the gap between germline ends came to 28 bases. The CDR3 region is CASSSPGGDYPVVGTF. Here the CDR3 DNA reads TGTGCCAGCAGCTCCCCGGGTGGGGACTATCCGGTCGTGGGCACCTTC.

The rearrangement uses TRBV19 and TRBJ1-2, with unresolved D. The CDR3 is made up of 12 amino acids. Germline CDR1 is LNHDA and CDR2 is SQIVND (reference sequence). Trimming pared 3 bases from V and 8 bases from J, leaving 10 bases between. The CDR3 loop is CASSIRQWGYTF. The CDR3 DNA sequence: TGTGCCAGTAGTATCCGCCAGTGGGGCTACACCTTC. The full variable domain, rest sourced from reference TRBV19 and TRBJ1-2, is DGGITQSPKYLFRKEGQNVTLSCEQNLNHDAMYWYRQDPGQGLRLIYYSQIVNDFQKGDIAEGYSVSREKKESFPLTVTSAQKNPTAFYLCASSIRQWGYTFGSGTRLTVV.

This chain connects TRBV7-2 to TRBJ1-2; D gene uncertain. The CDR3 length is 15 residues. V was clipped by 0 bases and J by 2 bases, with 10 bases between them. Germline CDR1 and CDR2: SGHTA and FQGNSA. The CDR3 here is CASSLAIQTNYGYTF. The CDR3 DNA reads TGTGCCAGCAGCTTAGCGATACAAACCAACTATGGCTACACCTTC.

Remarks on this clone: Other DNA sequences in the sample encode the same CDR3. The J gene is TRBJ1-2, the V gene TRBV2, with D possibly being TRBD1 (5 bases). CDR1 SNHLY and CDR2 FYNNEI come from the germline V gene. The CDR3 is 13 amino acids. The V end was cut by 6 bases, the J end by 1 base, with 9 bases between. This CDR3 reads CASSPDSNYGYTF. As DNA, the CDR3 is TGTGCCAGCAGCCCAGACAGTAACTATGGCTACACCTTC.

This clone occurred a few times. V and J are TRBV13 and TRBJ2-7; the D gene is possibly TRBD2 (6 bases). Trimming removed 1 base from V and 0 bases from J, with 13 bases in between. CDR1 and CDR2 from the germline V gene are PRHDT and FYEKMQ (reference sequence). The CDR3 loop spans 16 amino acids. DNA for the CDR3: TGTGCCAGCAGCTTAGTGGGTGGAGGGGACTCCTACGAGCAGTACTTC. Amino acids: CASSLVGGGDSYEQYF.

The chain couples TRBV27 to TRBJ2-3, with 11 bases fitting TRBD2. The V gene end was trimmed by 2 bases and the J gene end by 3 bases; junction bases not matched to a gene: 7. The CDR3 is made up of 17 amino acids. Per the germline V gene, CDR1 is MNHEY and CDR2 is SMNVEV (reference sequence). The CDR3 nucleotides are TGTGCCAGCAGTTTACTAGCGGGAGGTTACGGGACAGATACGCAGTATTTT. It yields the protein CASSLLAGGYGTDTQYF.